Below, 24 T cell receptor beta chains from the same sample are listed, as sequenced in a study of cytomegalovirus exposure and HLA in healthy donors. It was with 60 Vbeta and 13 Jbeta primers that the PCR ran. This table comes from immunoSEQ multiplex PCR, and its TCRdb copy is limited to in-frame clones, with some not included. The table records roughly 240,000 clones, more than 70% of them present only once. Sequencing was done on a sample of PBMCs. All receptors come from a boy younger than 18 in good health and CMV-seronegative.

The rearrangement links TRBV19 to TRBJ1-2; 7 bases match TRBD1. The trim removed 6 bases at V and 6 bases at J, leaving 7 bases unmatched. Per germline, CDR1 LNHDA and CDR2 SQIVND (reference sequence). The CDR3 is 13 amino acids. CDR3 nucleotide sequence: TGTGCCAGTAGCACAGGGGATCGGGATGGCTACACCTTC. Its protein product is CASSTGDRDGYTF.

The chain has TRBV7-2 and TRBJ1-6, with a weak D call TRBD1 (5 bases). The V and J ends lost 6 bases and 7 bases respectively, with 16 bases between them. Per germline, CDR1 SGHTA and CDR2 FQGNSA. The CDR3 length is 15 residues. The CDR3 DNA sequence: TGTGCCAGCAGTAGCGGGGGTCTGGGCAATTCACCCCTCCACTTT. Its protein is CASSSGGLGNSPLHF. Using reference TRBV7-2 and TRBJ1-6 for the parts outside the CDR3, the full variable domain is GAGVSQSPSNKVTEKGKDVELRCDPISGHTALYWYRQSLGQGLEFLIYFQGNSAPDKSGLPSDRFSAERTGGSVSTLTIQRTQQEDSAVYLCASSSGGLGNSPLHFGNGTRLTVT.

The V and J genes are TRBV4-1 and TRBJ2-1; 8 bases align to TRBD2. CDR3 length: 15 amino acids. CDR1 is MGHRA and CDR2 is YSYEKL in the germline V gene. Unmatched junction bases numbered 8, after V lost 6 bases and J lost 4 bases. This chain's CDR3 is CASRSFGGGYNEQFF. The DNA of the CDR3 is TGCGCCAGCAGGAGCTTCGGCGGGGGGTACAATGAGCAGTTCTTC.

V is TRBV9 and J is TRBJ2-1, with 7 bases that match TRBD2. V gave up 1 base and J gave up 5 bases; unmatched junction bases: 15. CDR1 is SGDLS and CDR2 is YYNGEE in the germline V gene. This CDR3 comprises 18 residues. The chain's CDR3 is CASSVTPLAGEGNNEQFF. For the CDR3, the DNA is TGTGCCAGCAGCGTAACCCCCTTGGCGGGAGAGGGGAACAATGAGCAGTTCTTC.

The chain is built from TRBV19 and TRBJ1-1, with no clear D. CDR3 length: 15 residues. Germline V CDR1 and CDR2: LNHDA, SQIVND (reference sequence). V lost 1 base to trimming and J lost 3 bases, with 12 bases between them. CDR3 sequence: CASSIGGGRDTEAFF. The DNA for the CDR3 is TGTGCCAGTAGTATAGGGGGAGGGCGGGACACTGAAGCTTTCTTT.

The rearrangement uses TRBV6-1 and TRBJ2-3; 7 bases fit TRBD2. The CDR3 spans 16 residues. Germline CDR1 reads MNHNS; CDR2 reads SASEGT. V gave up 1 base and J gave up 0 bases; unmatched junction bases: 4. The CDR3 DNA follows: TGTGCCAGCAGTGAAGGGATTAGCGGGAGCACAGATACGCAGTATTTT. Encoded protein: CASSEGISGSTDTQYF.

The rearrangement links TRBV25-1 to TRBJ2-3, with TRBD1 matching 7 bases. The ends lost 8 bases at V and 1 base at J; junction bases unmatched: 6. This CDR3 spans 14 amino acids. Germline CDR1 and CDR2: MGHDK and SYGVNS. CDR3 sequence reads: CASGTQGGTDTQYF. The CDR3 DNA reads as TGTGCCAGCGGGACCCAGGGGGGCACAGATACGCAGTATTTT.

This clone came up a few times. The chain is built from TRBV6-1 and TRBJ1-1; D gene uncertain. The CDR3 extends over 11 amino acids. The germline CDR1 and CDR2 sequences are MNHNS and SASEGT. Trimming cost V 3 bases and J 8 bases, with 7 bases left between them. In DNA, the CDR3 is TGTGCCAGCAGTGAGGGGAGGGAAGCTTTCTTT. This codes for CASSEGREAFF.

The J gene is TRBJ2-2, the V gene TRBV27; 10 bases match TRBD2. Germline V gene lookup returns CDR1 MNHEY and CDR2 SMNVEV (reference sequence). The CDR3 length is 16 residues. Trimming cost V 4 bases and J 4 bases; bases outside gene matches: 6. CDR3 loop: CASSYLAGVSTGELFF. The CDR3 DNA is TGTGCCAGCAGTTACCTAGCGGGAGTGAGCACCGGGGAGCTGTTTTTT.

The count of this clone is one. The rearrangement joins TRBV5-4 to TRBJ2-5; the match to TRBD1 covers 8 bases. Germline V gives CDR1 SGHNT, CDR2 YYREEE (reference sequence). The length of the CDR3 is 15 residues. Unmatched junction bases numbered 8, after V lost 3 bases and J lost 4 bases. CDR3 DNA: TGTGCCAGCAGCTCGTTACTAGACAGGGGAGAGACCCAGTACTTC. Amino acid sequence: CASSSLLDRGETQYF.

This clone showed up just a few times. This rearrangement joins TRBV7-9 to TRBJ2-1; D may be TRBD1 (6 bases). Germline-derived CDR1 and CDR2 are SEHNR and FQNEAQ (reference sequence). CDR3 length: 15 residues. The germline V and J ends were trimmed by 2 bases and 8 bases, with 16 bases remaining between them. The CDR3 loop is CASSLSRGQGHEQFF. As DNA, the CDR3 is TGTGCCAGCAGCTTAAGCAGGGGACAAGGGCATGAGCAGTTCTTC. Variable domain in full (rest from reference TRBV7-9 and TRBJ2-1): DTGVSQNPRHKITKRGQNVTFRCDPISEHNRLYWYRQTLGQGPEFLTYFQNEAQLEKSRLLSDRFSAERPKGSFSTLEIQRTEQGDSAMYLCASSLSRGQGHEQFFGPGTRLTVL.

This clone was seen once. The chain joins TRBV7-7 to TRBJ2-7; D possibly corresponds to TRBD1 (6 bases). The CDR3 contains 13 residues. V lost 5 bases, J lost 3 bases, and 11 bases lay in between. In germline, CDR1 is SSHAT, CDR2 FNYEAQ (reference sequence). Written as DNA, the CDR3 is TGTGCCAGCAGCCAGGGGTTCCTCTACGAGCAGTACTTC. Its translation: CASSQGFLYEQYF.

The genes are TRBV5-1 and TRBJ2-3; D unclear. The CDR3 runs 15 residues. Trimming pared 0 bases from V and 0 bases from J, leaving 8 bases between. The germline CDR1 and CDR2 sequences are SGHRS and YFSETQ. CDR3 nucleotide sequence: TGCGCCAGCAGCTTGGCTCGGGTTAGCACAGATACGCAGTATTTT. It yields the protein CASSLARVSTDTQYF.

The chain uses TRBV11-3 and TRBJ2-2, with TRBD2 matching 13 bases. CDR3 length: 19 amino acids. Trimming cost V 1 base and J 0 bases; bases outside gene matches: 5. Germline assignment: CDR1 SGHNT and CDR2 YENEEA. The CDR3 spells CASSLGGLAGLANTGELFF. CDR3 sequence (DNA): TGTGCCAGCAGCTTAGGGGGACTAGCGGGGCTGGCGAACACCGGGGAGCTGTTTTTT.

This clone was counted once. V gene TRBV5-6 combines with J gene TRBJ2-7; a possible D gene is TRBD2 (6 bases). The CDR3 extends over 16 amino acids. The germline V gene has CDR1 SGHDT and CDR2 YYEEEE. V was cut by 3 bases and J by 6 bases, with 22 bases left in between. CDR3 bases: TGTGCCAGCAGCTCTGGGAGGTCCCCGAGGTTATCCGAGCAGTACTTC. It encodes CASSSGRSPRLSEQYF.

J is TRBJ1-5 and V is TRBV5-4, with D maybe TRBD1 (6 bases). With 4 bases removed from V and 5 bases from J, the gap between germline ends came to 16 bases. The germline V gene has CDR1 SGHNT and CDR2 YYREEE (reference sequence). CDR3 length: 15 residues. The CDR3 loop reads CASSPSTGLDQPQHF. The CDR3 DNA reads as TGTGCCAGCAGCCCAAGTACAGGGCTGGATCAGCCCCAGCATTTT.

The J gene is TRBJ2-1, the V gene TRBV7-6; 11 nucleotides line up with TRBD2. Unmatched junction bases numbered 3, after V lost 2 bases and J lost 6 bases. In germline, CDR1 is SGHVS, CDR2 FNYEAQ. There are 15 residues in the CDR3. The CDR3 region is CASSLTGTSGNEQFF. CDR3 sequence (DNA): TGTGCCAGCAGCTTAACAGGGACTAGCGGCAATGAGCAGTTCTTC. The full variable domain, its missing parts supplied by reference TRBV7-6 and TRBJ2-1, is GAGVSQSPRYKVTKRGQDVALRCDPISGHVSLYWYRQALGQGPEFLTYFNYEAQQDKSGLPNDRFSAERPEGSISTLTIQRTEQRDSAMYRCASSLTGTSGNEQFFGPGTRLTVL.

The CDR3 loop is CASSLASQLNTGELFF. CDR3 DNA sequence: TGCGCCAGCAGCTTGGCTTCACAGCTGAACACCGGGGAGCTGTTTTTT. The chain combines TRBV5-1 with TRBJ2-2; D unclear. V dropped 0 bases and J dropped 1 base, with 10 bases sitting between them. From germline, CDR1 is SGHRS and CDR2 YFSETQ. This CDR3 spans 16 amino acids. Looking up the rest from reference TRBV5-1 and TRBJ2-2 gives the full variable domain: KAGVTQTPRYLIKTRGQQVTLSCSPISGHRSVSWYQQTPGQGLQFLFEYFSETQRNKGNFPGRFSGRQFSNSRSEMNVSTLELGDSALYLCASSLASQLNTGELFFGEGSRLTVL.

The chain recombines TRBV5-1 with TRBJ2-1; TRBD1 matches 9 bases. The V and J ends lost 0 bases and 7 bases, in that order; junction bases with no gene match: 2. From germline, CDR1 is SGHRS and CDR2 YFSETQ. The CDR3 length is 14 residues. This chain's CDR3 is CASSLGQGENEQFF. CDR3 bases: TGCGCCAGCAGCTTGGGACAGGGGGAGAATGAGCAGTTCTTC.

This chain joins TRBV6-5 and TRBJ1-4; maybe TRBD1 (5 bases). Germline CDR1 reads MNHEY; CDR2 reads SVGAGI. The CDR3 loop spans 14 amino acids. Trimming shortened V by 6 bases and J by 7 bases, and 15 bases separated the two germline ends. As DNA, the CDR3 is TGTGCCAGCAGCTCCGGGAGGGGTGGTGAAAAACTGTTTTTT. Its translation: CASSSGRGGEKLFF.

The count of this clone is one. This chain links TRBV29-1 with TRBJ2-3; no firm D call. V lost 6 bases, J lost 1 base, and 2 bases lay in between. This CDR3 spans 10 amino acids. Germline V gene sequence: CDR1 SQVTM, CDR2 ANQGSEA. DNA for the CDR3: TGCAGCGTCGGCACAGATACGCAGTATTTT. Translation gives CSVGTDTQYF.

The chain carries TRBV9 and TRBJ2-5; D gene unclear. The CDR3 covers 15 residues. The ends were cut back, 0 bases at V and 0 bases at J, with 9 bases in the middle. Germline V gene lookup returns CDR1 SGDLS and CDR2 YYNGEE. The CDR3 nucleotides read TGTGCCAGCAGCGTAGCCAGAGGTCACCAAGAGACCCAGTACTTC. Translation gives CASSVARGHQETQYF.

The chain is built from TRBV13 and TRBJ2-3; D might be TRBD1 (7 bases). CDR3 length: 16 amino acids. The V gene lost 5 bases and the J gene lost 3 bases, with 18 bases spanning the gap. Germline V gene lookup returns CDR1 PRHDT and CDR2 FYEKMQ (reference sequence). CDR3 nucleotides: TGTGCCAGCAGCCGAAACAGGGGCCGGGGGACAGATACGCAGTATTTT. Its protein is CASSRNRGRGTDTQYF.

CDR3 in DNA: TGCGCCAGCAGCCCAAGGACAGGGGTAGGTCAGCCCCAGCATTTT. Residues: CASSPRTGVGQPQHF. This sequence joins TRBV5-1 and TRBJ1-5, with TRBD1 matching over 9 bases. In germline, CDR1 is SGHRS, CDR2 YFSETQ. With V trimmed by 4 bases and J by 6 bases, 8 bases remained unmatched. The length of the CDR3 is 15 residues.